One sample yielded the 24 T cell receptor beta chains listed below, sequenced in a study of blood T cell repertoires in COVID-19. Sequenced by immunoSEQ multiplex PCR; TCRdb stores in-frame clones only, minus some. The table shows over 200,000 clones, with about 87% occurring only once. Specimen: peripheral blood. Receptors were obtained from a man aged 30 to 45 with COVID-19, enrolled during active disease.

The chain couples TRBV27 to TRBJ2-5, with TRBD1 as a possible D gene (5 bases). CDR3 length: 17 residues. Trimming removed 1 base from V and 2 bases from J, with 17 bases in between. Germline loops: CDR1 MNHEY, CDR2 SMNVEV (reference sequence). CDR3 protein: CASSLFQGSFKQETQYF. CDR3 nucleotides: TGTGCCAGCAGTTTATTTCAGGGATCCTTCAAACAAGAGACCCAGTACTTC.

CDR3 nucleotides: TGTGCCAGCAAAGAACAGGGGTTCTATGGCTACACCTTC. Translation: CASKEQGFYGYTF. V and J are TRBV6-5 and TRBJ1-2; 7 nucleotides agree with TRBD1. Germline V CDR1 and CDR2: MNHEY, SVGAGI. This CDR3 is built from 13 residues. The ends lost 7 bases at V and 4 bases at J; junction bases unmatched: 6.

V and J are TRBV25-1 and TRBJ2-7; 8 nucleotides align to TRBD1. Trimming cost V 4 bases and J 3 bases; bases outside gene matches: 5. The CDR3 spans 14 residues. Germline CDR1 reads MGHDK; CDR2 reads SYGVNS. CDR3 in amino acids: CASSAGGPYYEQYF. CDR3 DNA: TGTGCCAGCAGTGCAGGGGGCCCTTACTACGAGCAGTACTTC.

The gene calls are TRBV5-5 and TRBJ1-1; 8 nucleotides agree with TRBD1. Germline trimming cut 5 bases from V and 0 bases from J; bases unmatched to any gene: 6. Germline V lookup: CDR1 SGHKS, CDR2 YYEKEE (reference sequence). The CDR3 has 15 residues. In nucleotides, the CDR3 is TGTGCCAGCAGGCCAGGGGGCGGACTGAACACTGAAGCTTTCTTT. Its translation is CASRPGGGLNTEAFF.

This clone was seen a single time. J is TRBJ1-6 and V is TRBV6-2 or TRBV6-3; possibly TRBD1 for D (6 bases). The CDR3 consists of 14 residues. With 4 bases removed from V and 7 bases from J, the gap between germline ends came to 11 bases. CDR1 MNHEY and CDR2 SVGEGT come from the germline V gene. CDR3 DNA sequence: TGTGCCAGCAGTTCCGGGACAAGAAATTCACCCCTCCACTTT. It encodes CASSSGTRNSPLHF.

This rearrangement joins TRBV5-1 to TRBJ1-3; 8 bases agree with TRBD1. In germline, CDR1 is SGHRS, CDR2 YFSETQ. V trimming: 4 bases; J trimming: 4 bases; junction bases outside the gene matches: 19. This CDR3 region has 19 residues. CDR3 coding DNA: TGCGCCAGCAGCCAAGGACAGGGCACCGGCTATTATCTCGGAAACACCATATATTTT. It encodes CASSQGQGTGYYLGNTIYF.

The chain combines TRBV10-3 with TRBJ2-5; 12 positions agree with TRBD2. The V gene's germline CDR1 is ENHRY and CDR2 SYGVKD. This CDR3 region has 17 residues. Trimming at V came to 3 bases and at J to 5 bases, leaving 10 bases not matched to a gene. In DNA form, the CDR3 reads TGTGCCATCAGTGATCGGGCTAGCGGGGGGGCGATGGAGACCCAGTACTTC. Its translation: CAISDRASGGAMETQYF.

The chain carries TRBV28 and TRBJ1-1; possible D gene TRBD1, 6 bases. V shed 5 bases and J shed 0 bases, with 13 bases lying between them. The CDR3 runs 15 residues. Germline V lookup: CDR1 MDHEN, CDR2 SYDVKM. In DNA, the CDR3 is TGTGCCAGCAGTCTAGGGGCAGGGGTGAACACTGAAGCTTTCTTT. This codes for CASSLGAGVNTEAFF.

This clone occurred a few times. The chain links TRBV19 to TRBJ2-2, with 9 bases lining up with TRBD1. From germline, CDR1 is LNHDA and CDR2 SQIVND (reference sequence). The CDR3 spans 16 residues. The V segment lost 5 bases and the J segment 8 bases; nucleotides outside the gene matches: 12. The CDR3 region is CASSAYRGLISGELFF. CDR3 in DNA: TGTGCCAGTAGTGCCTACAGGGGGCTTATCTCGGGGGAGCTGTTTTTT.

DNA of the CDR3: TGCAGCGTTGAATTAGACTCTGGAAACACCATATATTTT. This sequence encodes CSVELDSGNTIYF. The gene calls are TRBV29-1 and TRBJ1-3; D is undetermined. V was trimmed by 2 bases and J by 0 bases, leaving 5 bases between them. This CDR3 is 13 amino acids long. Germline V gives CDR1 SQVTM, CDR2 ANQGSEA. Complete variable domain (other parts from reference TRBV29-1 and TRBJ1-3): SAVISQKPSRDICQRGTSLTIQCQVDSQVTMMFWYRQQPGQSLTLIATANQGSEATYESGFVIDKFPISRPNLTFSTLTVSNMSPEDSSIYLCSVELDSGNTIYFGEGSWLTVV.

The J gene is TRBJ1-1, the V gene TRBV29-1; no reliable D call. V was cut by 4 bases and J by 5 bases, with 23 bases left in between. The CDR3 has 16 amino acids. Per germline, CDR1 SQVTM and CDR2 ANQGSEA. The CDR3 bases are TGCAGCGTTGTCAACCGCGGAGCCTCTCCGAGGACTGAAGCTTTCTTT. Protein: CSVVNRGASPRTEAFF. The full variable domain, completed using reference TRBV29-1 and TRBJ1-1, is SAVISQKPSRDICQRGTSLTIQCQVDSQVTMMFWYRQQPGQSLTLIATANQGSEATYESGFVIDKFPISRPNLTFSTLTVSNMSPEDSSIYLCSVVNRGASPRTEAFFGQGTRLTVV.

The rearrangement links TRBV12-3 or TRBV12-4 to TRBJ1-1; D remains unclear. V lost 6 bases and J lost 0, with 8 bases in between. This CDR3 region has 13 residues. The CDR3 reads CASSQTVNTEAFF. In DNA, the CDR3 is TGTGCCAGCAGCCAGACTGTGAACACTGAAGCTTTCTTT.

CDR3 sequence (DNA): TGCGCCAGCCGCCGGGGGGCGCCGGCCAACGTCCTGACTTTC. Translating gives CASRRGAPANVLTF. The chain combines TRBV5-1 with TRBJ2-6; D possibly corresponds to TRBD2 (7 bases). V was trimmed by 7 bases and J by 6 bases, leaving 14 bases between them. This CDR3 region has 14 residues. The germline V gene encodes CDR1 SGHRS and CDR2 YFSETQ.

The rearrangement joins TRBV7-8 to TRBJ1-1, with 10 bases lining up with TRBD1. V was clipped by 3 bases and J by 1 base; unmatched bases: 5. Germline CDR1 SGHVS, CDR2 FQNEAQ. The CDR3 spans 16 residues. This CDR3 reads CASSFVRQGANTEAFF. In DNA form, the CDR3 reads TGTGCCAGCAGCTTCGTCCGACAGGGGGCGAACACTGAAGCTTTCTTT.

The chain joins TRBV7-2 to TRBJ1-1; no definite D call. The CDR3 is made up of 15 amino acids. Germline loops: CDR1 SGHTA, CDR2 FQGNSA. With 1 base removed from V and 0 bases from J, the gap between germline ends came to 9 bases. CDR3 sequence (DNA): TGTGCCAGCAGCTTAGGCGCGGTAATGAACACTGAAGCTTTCTTT. Translated: CASSLGAVMNTEAFF.

V usage is TRBV19 and J usage is TRBJ2-1, with 10 bases that match TRBD2. From germline, CDR1 is LNHDA and CDR2 SQIVND (reference sequence). Trimming removed 3 bases from V and 3 bases from J; junction bases left unmatched: 2. This CDR3 has 15 amino acids. The DNA for the CDR3 is TGTGCCAGTAGTATTAGCGGGGGGAACTACAATGAGCAGTTCTTC. Residues: CASSISGGNYNEQFF.

The chain combines TRBV15 with TRBJ1-2; D possibly corresponds to TRBD1 (5 bases). Trimming shortened V by 1 base and J by 2 bases, and 11 bases separated the two germline ends. Germline loops: CDR1 LNHNV, CDR2 YYDKDF (reference sequence). This CDR3 comprises 15 residues. The CDR3 DNA follows: TGTGCCACCAGCAGAGGGATCGGACAAAACTATGGCTACACCTTC. Translation gives CATSRGIGQNYGYTF.

V gene TRBV6-1 combines with J gene TRBJ2-1; D remains unclear. Germline loops: CDR1 MNHNS, CDR2 SASEGT. V lost 3 bases and J 8 bases, leaving 17 bases between the germline ends. This CDR3 is 15 amino acids long. The CDR3 reads CASSENMAVRHEQFF. The CDR3 coding sequence is TGTGCCAGCAGTGAGAATATGGCGGTGCGACATGAGCAGTTCTTC.

This chain uses TRBV28 with TRBJ1-5, with 12 positions matching TRBD1. The germline CDR1 and CDR2 sequences are MDHEN and SYDVKM. The CDR3 is 16 residues long. V gave up 3 bases and J gave up 3 bases; unmatched junction bases: 3. The CDR3 sequence is CASSFMGQGANQPQHF. The CDR3 nucleotides are TGTGCCAGCAGTTTCATGGGACAGGGGGCCAATCAGCCCCAGCATTTT.

This chain uses TRBV28 with TRBJ2-7, with 11 bases that match TRBD2. Germline V gives CDR1 MDHEN, CDR2 SYDVKM. The CDR3 is 13 residues long. Losses at the gene ends were 6 bases for V and 5 bases for J; bases not matched to a gene: 3. The DNA for the CDR3 is TGTGCCAGCAGACTAGCGGGAGACGACGAGCAGTACTTC. It specifies CASRLAGDDEQYF.

V usage is TRBV9 and J usage is TRBJ2-7; tentative D call: TRBD1 (5 bases). With 3 bases removed from V and 0 bases from J, the gap between germline ends came to 16 bases. The CDR3 is made up of 16 amino acids. The germline gives CDR1 SGDLS, CDR2 YYNGEE. CDR3 DNA sequence: TGTGCCAGCAGCGGTTCTTCGACAGTCCGCTCCTACGAGCAGTACTTC. Protein product: CASSGSSTVRSYEQYF.

This clone has a single count. The chain has TRBV7-3 and TRBJ2-1; D perhaps matches TRBD1 (5 bases). V lost 5 bases, J lost 0 bases, and 11 bases lay in between. The CDR3 sequence is 15 residues long. Germline V gene sequence: CDR1 SGHTA, CDR2 FQGTGA. The CDR3 loop reads CASSQQVSSYNEQFF. CDR3 DNA sequence: TGTGCCAGCAGCCAACAGGTCAGCTCCTACAATGAGCAGTTCTTC.

This chain joins TRBV7-2 and TRBJ1-5, with TRBD1 as a possible D gene (5 bases). The germline CDR1 and CDR2 sequences are SGHTA and FQGNSA. The length of the CDR3 is 14 residues. Trimming took 6 bases from V and 5 from J, leaving 14 bases between them. The CDR3 DNA reads TGTGCCAGCAGAGCGCTGGGGGGGGATCAGCCCCAGCATTTT. It encodes CASRALGGDQPQHF.

The table lists this clone with a count of one. The chain couples TRBV18 to TRBJ1-1; 8 nucleotides agree with TRBD1. Looked up from germline, CDR1 is KGHSH and CDR2 is LQKENI. The CDR3 is 18 residues long. Trimming at V came to 2 bases and at J to 4 bases, leaving 15 bases not matched to a gene. CDR3 DNA sequence: TGTGCCAGCTCACCATTTGACCTGGCAGGGGGCGAGTTCACTGAAGCTTTCTTT. Its translation is CASSPFDLAGGEFTEAFF.